The rows below give T cell receptor beta chains drawn from one sample of a study of cytomegalovirus exposure and HLA in healthy donors. Repertoires were generated with immunoSEQ multiplex PCR, while TCRdb's copy carries only in-frame clones and drops some. The sample includes 130,000 to 150,000 clones, 80% to 85% of them seen just once. The material sequenced was PBMCs. The receptors here all came from a young woman in good health and CMV-seronegative. Both conserved end residues are part of each CDR3. The D gene is left open where the match is weak. Clone sizes are given selectively: once, few, many, or a class where the clone is expanded.

>-|TRBV7-9|-|TRBJ2-7
TGTGCCAGCAGCGCCCCGCGGGTTTCCTACGAGCAGTACTTC
CASSAPRVSYEQYF
>-|TRBV19|-|TRBJ2-7
TGTGCCAGTAGTCGCCCGGGCAGGGGATTCTACGAGCAGTACTTC
CASSRPGRGFYEQYF
>-|TRBV5-1|-|TRBJ1-1
TGCGCCAGCAGGGATGGAGGGATGAACACTGAAGCTTTCTTT
CASRDGGMNTEAFF
>-|TRBV7-3|-|TRBJ2-3
TGTGCCAGCAGCACTGCAGGGTATAGCACAGATACGCAGTATTTT
CASSTAGYSTDTQYF
>few|TRBV7-2|-|TRBJ2-1
TGTGCCAGCAGCTTAGGTTATAAAAATTATCGCTCCTACAATGAGCAGTTCTTC
CASSLGYKNYRSYNEQFF
>-|TRBV5-1|-|TRBJ2-3
TGCGCCAGCAGTTCCCCTCGACAGACAGATACGCAGTATTTT
CASSSPRQTDTQYF
>-|TRBV6-6|-|TRBJ1-2
TGTGCCAGTCGTCGCCAGCGGAATGGCTACACCTTC
CASRRQRNGYTF
>-|TRBV5-1|-|TRBJ2-2
TGCGCCAGCAGCTTGGACCGGGAAACCGGGGAGCTGTTTTTT
CASSLDRETGELFF
>once|TRBV19|-|TRBJ1-3
TGTGCCAGTACCCCGGGTGGAGTATCTGGAAACACCATATATTTT
CASTPGGVSGNTIYF
>-|TRBV6-1|TRBD1|TRBJ2-1
TGTGCCAGCAGTGCCCCCTCGGACAGGAGCTCCTACAATGAGCAGTTCTTC
CASSAPSDRSSYNEQFF
>-|TRBV4-3|TRBD2|TRBJ2-7
TGCGCCAGCAGCCTAGGGACTAGCGGGGTCTACGAGCAGTACTTC
CASSLGTSGVYEQYF
>-|TRBV11-2|-|TRBJ2-3
TGTGCCAGCAGCCTCGGTATTAGCACAGATACGCAGTATTTT
CASSLGISTDTQYF
>-|TRBV4-1|TRBD2|TRBJ2-3
TGCGCCAGCAGCCAAGACAAGCGGGAGCTGGTTACGCAGTATTTT
CASSQDKRELVTQYF
>-|TRBV5-1|-|TRBJ2-5
TGCGCCAGCAGCTGGGGAACTTCAGGGCCCCAAGAGACCCAGTACTTC
CASSWGTSGPQETQYF
>-|TRBV27|TRBD2|TRBJ2-1
TGTGCCAGCAGTTTCCGATTCGGGACTAGCGGGAGCTCGGAGCAGTTCTTC
CASSFRFGTSGSSEQFF
>-|TRBV6-5|TRBD1|TRBJ2-5
TGTGCCAGCAGTGAACAGGACAGGGATAGGACCCAGTACTTC
CASSEQDRDRTQYF
>once|TRBV4-2|TRBD1|TRBJ2-5
TGTGCCAGCAGCCAAGATTTGGGGACAGGGGTAAAGGCCCAGTACTTC
CASSQDLGTGVKAQYF
>-|TRBV11-2|-|TRBJ2-2
TGTGCCAGCAGCTTCGGGACATTTGGGGAGCTGTTTTTT
CASSFGTFGELFF
>-|TRBV30|-|TRBJ2-1
TGTGCCTGGAGTGGGGACATTGCCCACAATGAGCAGTTCTTC
CAWSGDIAHNEQFF
>-|TRBV7-8|-|TRBJ1-2
TGTGCCAGCAGCTTCTCGGGGTCCAAGGACTATGGTTACACCTTC
CASSFSGSKDYGYTF
>-|TRBV6-1|-|TRBJ2-6
TGTGCCAGCAGCCCGACAGGTACTGGGGCCAACGTCCTGACTTTC
CASSPTGTGANVLTF
>few|TRBV5-8|-|TRBJ1-4
TGTGCCAGCCTACTCCTGAGGGAAAAACTGTTTTTT
CASLLLREKLFF
>-|TRBV10-1|TRBD1|TRBJ1-1
TGCGCCAGCAGTCCGGGACAGGGGAGGAGTGAAGCTTTCTTT
CASSPGQGRSEAFF
>-|TRBV7-2|-|TRBJ1-4
TGTGCCAGCAGCTTAGCCCGGGGAACGGATGAAAAACTGTTTTTT
CASSLARGTDEKLFF
>-|TRBV10-3|-|TRBJ1-1
TGTGCCATCAGTGAATCACAGGGGAACACTGAAGCTTTCTTT
CAISESQGNTEAFF
>few|TRBV25-1|TRBD2|TRBJ2-3
TGTGCCAGCAGTGAAGGGGGACTAGCGGAGAGCACAGATACGCAGTATTTT
CASSEGGLAESTDTQYF
>-|TRBV5-3|TRBD2|TRBJ2-1
TGTGCCAGAAGCTTGAGTGGCCTAGCGGGAGCGTTGGATGAGCAGTTCTTC
CARSLSGLAGALDEQFF
>-|TRBV30|TRBD1|TRBJ1-1
TGTGCCTGGAGTGATTTCTACCAGGGGGAAAACACTGAAGCTTTCTTT
CAWSDFYQGENTEAFF
>-|TRBV28|-|TRBJ2-3
TGTGCCAGCAGTCCCCGGTCCCGCACAGATACGCAGTATTTT
CASSPRSRTDTQYF
>few|TRBV9|-|TRBJ2-2
TGTGCCAGCAGTGAAAGGTCGATAGGAGGGGAGAACACCGGGGAGCTGTTTTTT
CASSERSIGGENTGELFF
>-|TRBV7-2|TRBD1|TRBJ1-2
TGTGCCAGCAGCTTATTCGACAGGGGCTATGGCTACACCTTC
CASSLFDRGYGYTF
>-|TRBV27|-|TRBJ2-3
TGTGCCAGCAGTTTAACAGCAGATACGCAGTATTTT
CASSLTADTQYF
>-|TRBV5-4|-|TRBJ2-7
TGTGCCAGCAGCTGGGGGAGGAACGAGCAGTACTTC
CASSWGRNEQYF
>-|TRBV7-2|TRBD1|TRBJ1-1
TGTGCCAGCAGCTTAGCGGGGACAGGGAACACTGAAGCTTTCTTT
CASSLAGTGNTEAFF
>-|TRBV18|TRBD1|TRBJ1-2
TGTGCCAGCTCACGGGACAGTGAGGGGGATGGCTACACCTTC
CASSRDSEGDGYTF
>-|TRBV7-8|TRBD1|TRBJ1-1
TGTGCCAGCAGCTTAGCCCGTGACAGGGACACTGAAGCTTTCTTT
CASSLARDRDTEAFF
>-|TRBV30|TRBD1|TRBJ1-2
TGTGCCTGGAGGAGGACAGGGGGCCGTCTGCAGGGCTACACCTTC
CAWRRTGGRLQGYTF
>few|TRBV5-1|-|TRBJ1-1
TGCGCCAGCAGCGCGGATGGGGGCTCGAACACTGAAGCTTTCTTT
CASSADGGSNTEAFF
>-|TRBV27|TRBD1|TRBJ2-7
TGTGCCAGCAGTGCCGGGACAGTCTACGAGCAGTACTTC
CASSAGTVYEQYF
>-|TRBV5-1|TRBD1|TRBJ2-1
TGCGCCAGCAGCCCGGGGACAGGGGCTTACAATGAGCAGTTCTTC
CASSPGTGAYNEQFF